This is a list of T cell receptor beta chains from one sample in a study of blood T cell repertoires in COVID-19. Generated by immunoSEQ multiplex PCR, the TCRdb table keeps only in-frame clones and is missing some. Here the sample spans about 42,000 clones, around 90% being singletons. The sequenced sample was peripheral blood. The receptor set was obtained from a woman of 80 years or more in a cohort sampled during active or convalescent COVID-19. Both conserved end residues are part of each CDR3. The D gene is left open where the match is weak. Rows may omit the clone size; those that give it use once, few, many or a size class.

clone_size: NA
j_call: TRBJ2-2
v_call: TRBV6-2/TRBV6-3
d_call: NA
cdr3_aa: CASSSGLNTGELFF
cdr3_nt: TGTGCCAGCAGTTCCGGACTTAACACCGGGGAGCTGTTTTTT

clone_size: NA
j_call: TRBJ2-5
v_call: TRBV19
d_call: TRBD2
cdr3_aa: CASSISGIEGETQYF
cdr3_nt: TGTGCCAGTAGTATAAGCGGGATCGAGGGAGAGACCCAGTACTTC

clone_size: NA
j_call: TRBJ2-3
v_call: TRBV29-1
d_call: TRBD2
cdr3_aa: CSASGVAPDTQYF
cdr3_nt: TGCAGCGCTAGCGGGGTCGCGCCAGATACGCAGTATTTT

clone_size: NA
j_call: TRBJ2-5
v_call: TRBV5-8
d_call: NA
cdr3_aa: CASSLVIIQETQYF
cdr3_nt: TGTGCCAGCAGCTTGGTTATTATTCAAGAGACCCAGTACTTC

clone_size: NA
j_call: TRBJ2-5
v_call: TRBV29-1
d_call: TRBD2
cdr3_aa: CSVEARGGEETQYF
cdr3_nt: TGCAGCGTTGAAGCTCGCGGGGGGGAAGAGACCCAGTACTTC

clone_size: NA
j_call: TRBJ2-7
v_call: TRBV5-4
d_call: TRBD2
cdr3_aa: CASSLGGLAYEQYF
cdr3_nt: TGTGCCAGCAGCTTGGGCGGACTAGCGTACGAGCAGTACTTC

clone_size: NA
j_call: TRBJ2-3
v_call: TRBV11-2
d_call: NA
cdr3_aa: CASSLAFSTDTQYF
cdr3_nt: TGTGCCAGCAGCTTAGCCTTCAGCACAGATACGCAGTATTTT

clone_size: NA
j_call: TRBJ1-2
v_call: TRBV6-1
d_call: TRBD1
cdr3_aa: CASSEGGTGLTYGYTF
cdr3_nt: TGTGCCAGCAGTGAAGGAGGGACAGGACTTACCTATGGCTACACCTTC

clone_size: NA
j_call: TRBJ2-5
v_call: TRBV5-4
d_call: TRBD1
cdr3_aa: CASSLQGGEETQYF
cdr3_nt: TGTGCCAGCAGCTTACAGGGGGGCGAAGAGACCCAGTACTTC

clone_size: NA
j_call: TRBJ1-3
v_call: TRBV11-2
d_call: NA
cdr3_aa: CASSPPGRAIYF
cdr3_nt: TGTGCCAGCAGCCCCCCCGGGAGGGCCATATATTTT

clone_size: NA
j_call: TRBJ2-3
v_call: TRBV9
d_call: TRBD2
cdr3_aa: CASRGSGGGTDTQYF
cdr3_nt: TGTGCCAGCAGGGGTAGCGGGGGGGGCACAGATACGCAGTATTTT

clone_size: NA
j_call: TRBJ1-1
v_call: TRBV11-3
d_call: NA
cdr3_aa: CASSGGPRNTEAFF
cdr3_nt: TGTGCCAGCAGCGGAGGCCCCCGGAACACTGAAGCTTTCTTT

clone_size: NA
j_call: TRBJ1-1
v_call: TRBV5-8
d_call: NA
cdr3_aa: CASSLGVNSGAVNTEAFF
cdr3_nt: TGTGCCAGCAGCTTGGGAGTTAATTCAGGGGCAGTAAACACTGAAGCTTTCTTT

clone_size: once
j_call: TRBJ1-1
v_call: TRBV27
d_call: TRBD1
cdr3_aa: CASRKNRGMNTEAFF
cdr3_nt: TGTGCCAGCAGAAAAAACAGGGGAATGAACACTGAAGCTTTCTTT

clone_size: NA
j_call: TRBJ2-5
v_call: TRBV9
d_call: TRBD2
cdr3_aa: CASSETSGGFQETQYF
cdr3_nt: TGTGCCAGCAGCGAAACTAGCGGGGGGTTCCAAGAGACCCAGTACTTC

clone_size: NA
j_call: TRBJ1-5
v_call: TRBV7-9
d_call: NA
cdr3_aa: CASSFRDQPQHF
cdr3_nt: TGTGCCAGCAGCTTCAGGGATCAGCCCCAGCATTTT

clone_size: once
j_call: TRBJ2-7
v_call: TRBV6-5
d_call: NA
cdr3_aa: CASSSGRSSYEQYF
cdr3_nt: TGTGCCAGCAGTTCAGGCAGAAGCTCCTACGAGCAGTACTTC

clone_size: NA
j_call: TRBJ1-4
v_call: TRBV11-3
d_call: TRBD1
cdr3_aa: CASSTRQGRVEKLFF
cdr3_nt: TGTGCCAGCAGCACCCGACAGGGTCGGGTTGAAAAACTGTTTTTT

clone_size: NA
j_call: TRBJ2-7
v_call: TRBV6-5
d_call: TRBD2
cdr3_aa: CASKTSGGLGQYF
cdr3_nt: TGTGCCAGCAAGACTAGCGGGGGTCTCGGGCAGTACTTC

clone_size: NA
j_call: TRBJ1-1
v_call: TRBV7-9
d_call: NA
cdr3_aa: CASRPTEYTEAFF
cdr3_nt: TGTGCCAGCAGACCTACAGAGTACACTGAAGCTTTCTTT

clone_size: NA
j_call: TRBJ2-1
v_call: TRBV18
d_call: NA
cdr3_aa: CASSPRLGRNEQFF
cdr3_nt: TGTGCCAGCTCACCCCGGCTGGGGCGCAATGAGCAGTTCTTC

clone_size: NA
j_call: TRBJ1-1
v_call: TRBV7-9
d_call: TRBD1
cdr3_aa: CASSSGDRMNTEAFF
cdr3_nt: TGTGCCAGCAGTTCCGGGGACAGGATGAACACTGAAGCTTTCTTT

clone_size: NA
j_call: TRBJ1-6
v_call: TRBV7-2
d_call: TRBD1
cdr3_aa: CASNRRDRDGSPLHF
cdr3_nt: TGTGCCAGCAACAGACGGGACAGGGATGGTTCACCCCTCCACTTT

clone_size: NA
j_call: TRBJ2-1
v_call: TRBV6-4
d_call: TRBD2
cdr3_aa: CASSDSGSGRYNEQFF
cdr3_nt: TGTGCCAGCAGTGACTCAGGTAGCGGGAGATACAATGAGCAGTTCTTC

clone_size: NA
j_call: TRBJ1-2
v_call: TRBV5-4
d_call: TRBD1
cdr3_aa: CASSLQSRDRGNGYTF
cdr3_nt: TGTGCCAGCAGCTTGCAAAGCCGGGACAGGGGAAATGGCTACACCTTC

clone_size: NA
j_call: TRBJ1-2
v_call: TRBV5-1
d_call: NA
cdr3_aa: CASSPPTGSPIYTF
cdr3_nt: TGCGCCAGCAGCCCCCCGACAGGCTCCCCAATCTACACCTTC

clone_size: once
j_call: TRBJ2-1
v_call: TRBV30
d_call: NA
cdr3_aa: CAWSGDWANNNEQFF
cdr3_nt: TGTGCCTGGAGTGGGGACTGGGCGAACAACAATGAGCAGTTCTTC

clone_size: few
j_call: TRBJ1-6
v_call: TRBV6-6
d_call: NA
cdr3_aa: CASSYEGVGSPLHF
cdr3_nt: TGTGCCAGCAGTTACGAGGGGGTTGGATCACCCCTCCACTTT

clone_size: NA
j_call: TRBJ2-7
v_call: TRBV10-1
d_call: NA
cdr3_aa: CASIRGGGASSYEQYF
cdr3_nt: TGCGCCAGCATCCGAGGAGGCGGGGCGAGCTCCTACGAGCAGTACTTC